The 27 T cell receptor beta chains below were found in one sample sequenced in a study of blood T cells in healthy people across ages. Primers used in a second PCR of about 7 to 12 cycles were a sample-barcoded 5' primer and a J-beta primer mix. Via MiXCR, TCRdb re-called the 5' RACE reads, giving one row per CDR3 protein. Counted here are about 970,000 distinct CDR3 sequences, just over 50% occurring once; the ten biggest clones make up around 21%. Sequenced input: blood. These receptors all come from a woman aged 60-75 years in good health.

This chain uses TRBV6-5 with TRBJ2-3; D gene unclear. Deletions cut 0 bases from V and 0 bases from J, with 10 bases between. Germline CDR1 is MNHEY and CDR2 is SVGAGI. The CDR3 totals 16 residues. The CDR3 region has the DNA TGTGCCAGCAGTTACTCGACTCGCTCTAGCACAGATACGCAGTATTTT. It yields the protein CASSYSTRSSTDTQYF.

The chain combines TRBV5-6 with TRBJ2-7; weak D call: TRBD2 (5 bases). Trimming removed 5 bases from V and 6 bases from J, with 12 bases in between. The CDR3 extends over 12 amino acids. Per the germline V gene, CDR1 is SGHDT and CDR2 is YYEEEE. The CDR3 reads CASRRTGSEQYF. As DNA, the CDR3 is TGTGCCAGCAGGAGGACGGGGAGCGAGCAGTACTTC.

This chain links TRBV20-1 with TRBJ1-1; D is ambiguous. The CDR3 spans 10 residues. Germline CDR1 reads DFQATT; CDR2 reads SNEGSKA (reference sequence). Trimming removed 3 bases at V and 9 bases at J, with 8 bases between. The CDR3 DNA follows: TGCAGTGCTAGTTTGGGAAAAGCTTTCTTT. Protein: CSASLGKAFF.

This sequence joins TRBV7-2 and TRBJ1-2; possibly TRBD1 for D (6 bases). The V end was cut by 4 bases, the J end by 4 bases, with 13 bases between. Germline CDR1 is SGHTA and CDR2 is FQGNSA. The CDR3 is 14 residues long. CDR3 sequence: CASSSYGDTYGYTF. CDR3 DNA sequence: TGTGCCAGCAGCTCCTATGGGGACACCTATGGCTACACCTTC. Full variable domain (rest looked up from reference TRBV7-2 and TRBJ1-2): GAGVSQSPSNKVTEKGKDVELRCDPISGHTALYWYRQSLGQGLEFLIYFQGNSAPDKSGLPSDRFSAERTGGSVSTLTIQRTQQEDSAVYLCASSSYGDTYGYTFGSGTRLTVV.

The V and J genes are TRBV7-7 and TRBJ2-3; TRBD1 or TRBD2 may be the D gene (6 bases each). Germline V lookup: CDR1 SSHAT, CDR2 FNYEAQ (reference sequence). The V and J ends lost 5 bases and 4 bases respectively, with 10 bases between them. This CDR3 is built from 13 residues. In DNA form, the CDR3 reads TGTGCCAGCAGCCCGGGGGCGTCAGATACGCAGTATTTT. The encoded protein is CASSPGASDTQYF.

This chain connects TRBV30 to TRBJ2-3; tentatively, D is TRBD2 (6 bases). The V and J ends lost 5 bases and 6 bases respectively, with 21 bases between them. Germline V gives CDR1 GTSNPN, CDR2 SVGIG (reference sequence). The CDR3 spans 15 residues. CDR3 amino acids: CAWDPSSAPGDTQYF. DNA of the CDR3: TGTGCCTGGGACCCCTCTAGCGCTCCAGGGGATACGCAGTATTTT.

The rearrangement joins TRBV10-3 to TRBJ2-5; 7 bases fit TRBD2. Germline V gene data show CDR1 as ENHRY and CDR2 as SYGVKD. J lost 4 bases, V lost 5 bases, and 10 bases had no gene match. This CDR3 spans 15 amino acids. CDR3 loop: CAISWDYSTPETQYF. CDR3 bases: TGTGCCATCAGTTGGGACTACTCGACCCCAGAGACCCAGTACTTC.

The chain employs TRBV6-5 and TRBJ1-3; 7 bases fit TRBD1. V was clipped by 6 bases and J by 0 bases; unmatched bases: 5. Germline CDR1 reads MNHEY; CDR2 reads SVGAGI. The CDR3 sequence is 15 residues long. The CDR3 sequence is CASRRTGASGNTIYF. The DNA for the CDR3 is TGTGCCAGCAGACGGACAGGAGCCTCTGGAAACACCATATATTTT.

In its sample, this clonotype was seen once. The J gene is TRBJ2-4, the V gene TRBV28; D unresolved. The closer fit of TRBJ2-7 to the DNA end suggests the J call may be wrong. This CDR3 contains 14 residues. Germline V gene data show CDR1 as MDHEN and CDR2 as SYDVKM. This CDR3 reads CASSPSDRPYEQYF. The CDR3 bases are TGTGCCAGCAGCCCCTCGGACCGGCCCTACGAGCAGTACTTC.

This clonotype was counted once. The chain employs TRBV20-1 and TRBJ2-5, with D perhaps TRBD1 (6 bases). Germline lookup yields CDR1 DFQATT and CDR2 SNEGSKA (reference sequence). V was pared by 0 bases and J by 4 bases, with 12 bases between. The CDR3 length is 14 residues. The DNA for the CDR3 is TGCAGTGCTAGAGATGGGGGCAGGGGAGAGACCCAGTACTTC. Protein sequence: CSARDGGRGETQYF.

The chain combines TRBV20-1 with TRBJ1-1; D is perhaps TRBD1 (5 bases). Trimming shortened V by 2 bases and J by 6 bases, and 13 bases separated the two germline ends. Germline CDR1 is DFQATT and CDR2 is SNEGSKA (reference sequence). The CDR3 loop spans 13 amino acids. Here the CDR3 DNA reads TGCAGTGCTAGATGGGACCCCGTTTCTGAAGCTTTCTTT. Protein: CSARWDPVSEAFF.

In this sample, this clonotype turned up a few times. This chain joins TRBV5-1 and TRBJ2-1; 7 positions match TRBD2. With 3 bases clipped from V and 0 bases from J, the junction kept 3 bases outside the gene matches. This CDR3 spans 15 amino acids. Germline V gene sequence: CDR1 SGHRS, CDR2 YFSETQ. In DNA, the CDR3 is TGCGCCAGCAGCTCAGCGGGGAGCTCCTACAATGAGCAGTTCTTC. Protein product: CASSSAGSSYNEQFF. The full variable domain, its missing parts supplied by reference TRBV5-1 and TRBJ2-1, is KAGVTQTPRYLIKTRGQQVTLSCSPISGHRSVSWYQQTPGQGLQFLFEYFSETQRNKGNFPGRFSGRQFSNSRSEMNVSTLELGDSALYLCASSSAGSSYNEQFFGPGTRLTVL.

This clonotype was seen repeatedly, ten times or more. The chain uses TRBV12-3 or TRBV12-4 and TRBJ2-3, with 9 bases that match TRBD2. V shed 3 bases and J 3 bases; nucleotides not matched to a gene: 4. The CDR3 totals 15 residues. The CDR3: CASSFASGITDTQYF. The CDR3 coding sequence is TGTGCCAGCAGTTTCGCTAGCGGGATAACAGATACGCAGTATTTT.

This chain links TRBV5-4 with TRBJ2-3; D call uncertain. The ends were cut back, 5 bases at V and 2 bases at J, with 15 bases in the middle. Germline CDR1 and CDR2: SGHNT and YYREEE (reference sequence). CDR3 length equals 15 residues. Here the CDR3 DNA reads TGTGCCAGCAGTCTTAGCCGGGCCAACACAGATACGCAGTATTTT. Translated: CASSLSRANTDTQYF. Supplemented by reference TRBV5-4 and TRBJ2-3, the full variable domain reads ETGVTQSPTHLIKTRGQQVTLRCSSQSGHNTVSWYQQALGQGPQFIFQYYREEENGRGNFPPRFSGLQFPNYSSELNVNALELDDSALYLCASSLSRANTDTQYFGPGTRLTVL.

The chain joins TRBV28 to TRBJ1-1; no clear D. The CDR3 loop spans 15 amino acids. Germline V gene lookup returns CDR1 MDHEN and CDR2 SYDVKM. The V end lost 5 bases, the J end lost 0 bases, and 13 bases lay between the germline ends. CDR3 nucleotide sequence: TGTGCCAGCAGTCCCAGACATTCCGTGAACACTGAAGCTTTCTTT. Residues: CASSPRHSVNTEAFF. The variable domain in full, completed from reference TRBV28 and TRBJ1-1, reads DVKVTQSSRYLVKRTGEKVFLECVQDMDHENMFWYRQDPGLGLRLIYFSYDVKMKEKGDIPEGYSVSREKKERFSLILESASTNQTSMYLCASSPRHSVNTEAFFGQGTRLTVV.

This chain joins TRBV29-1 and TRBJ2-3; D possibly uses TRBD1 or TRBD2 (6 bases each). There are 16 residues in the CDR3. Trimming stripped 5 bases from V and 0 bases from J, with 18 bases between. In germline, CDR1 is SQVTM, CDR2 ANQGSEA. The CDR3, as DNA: TGCAGCGTTCCACGGGGGCGCGGCTATAGCACAGATACGCAGTATTTT. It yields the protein CSVPRGRGYSTDTQYF.

Written as DNA, the CDR3 is TGCAGTGCTAGAGATTGGCAGGGCGGGAGCAATCAGCCCCAGCATTTT. It is translated as CSARDWQGGSNQPQHF. V gene TRBV20-1 combines with J gene TRBJ1-5, with D perhaps matching TRBD1 (5 bases). The germline V gene encodes CDR1 DFQATT and CDR2 SNEGSKA (reference sequence). V was cut by 0 bases and J by 1 base, with 13 bases left in between. The CDR3 has 16 amino acids.

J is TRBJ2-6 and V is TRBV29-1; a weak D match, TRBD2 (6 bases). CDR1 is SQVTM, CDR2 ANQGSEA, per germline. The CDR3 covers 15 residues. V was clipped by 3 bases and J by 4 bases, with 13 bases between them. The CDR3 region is CSVDLGGTGANVLTF. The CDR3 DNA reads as TGCAGCGTTGACTTGGGGGGTACCGGGGCCAACGTCCTGACTTTC.

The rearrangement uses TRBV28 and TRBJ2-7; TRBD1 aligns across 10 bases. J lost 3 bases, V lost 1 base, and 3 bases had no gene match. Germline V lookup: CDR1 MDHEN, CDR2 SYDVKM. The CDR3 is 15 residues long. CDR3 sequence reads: CASSLYWTGGYEQYF. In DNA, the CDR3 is TGTGCCAGCAGTTTATACTGGACAGGGGGCTACGAGCAGTACTTC.

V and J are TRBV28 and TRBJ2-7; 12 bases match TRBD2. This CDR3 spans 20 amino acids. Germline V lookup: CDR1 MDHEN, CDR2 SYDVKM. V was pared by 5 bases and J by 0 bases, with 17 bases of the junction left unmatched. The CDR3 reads CASSVSLAGGQRTISYEQYF. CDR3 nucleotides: TGTGCCAGCAGTGTCTCACTAGCGGGAGGCCAACGAACGATCTCCTACGAGCAGTACTTC. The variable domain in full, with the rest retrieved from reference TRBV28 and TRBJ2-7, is DVKVTQSSRYLVKRTGEKVFLECVQDMDHENMFWYRQDPGLGLRLIYFSYDVKMKEKGDIPEGYSVSREKKERFSLILESASTNQTSMYLCASSVSLAGGQRTISYEQYFGPGTRLTVT.

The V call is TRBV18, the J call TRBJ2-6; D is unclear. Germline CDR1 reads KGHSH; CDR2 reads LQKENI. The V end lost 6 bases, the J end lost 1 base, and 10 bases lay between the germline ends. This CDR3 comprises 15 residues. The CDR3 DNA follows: TGTGCCAGCTCGCTAATCGATTCTGGGGCCAACGTCCTGACTTTC. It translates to CASSLIDSGANVLTF.

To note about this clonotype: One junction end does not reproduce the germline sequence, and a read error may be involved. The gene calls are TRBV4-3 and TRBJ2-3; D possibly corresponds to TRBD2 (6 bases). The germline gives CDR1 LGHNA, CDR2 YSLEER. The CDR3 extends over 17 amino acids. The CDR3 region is CANSQDRASASTDTQYF. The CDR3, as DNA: TGCGCCAACAGCCAAGATCGGGCTAGCGCAAGCACAGATACGCAGTATTTT.

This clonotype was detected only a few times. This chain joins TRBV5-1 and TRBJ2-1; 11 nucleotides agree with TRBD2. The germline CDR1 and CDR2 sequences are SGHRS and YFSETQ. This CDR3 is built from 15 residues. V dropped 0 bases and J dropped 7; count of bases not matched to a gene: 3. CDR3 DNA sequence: TGCGCCAGCAGCTTGGTGGCTAGCGGGGGGAATGAGCAGTTCTTC. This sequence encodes CASSLVASGGNEQFF.

CDR3 amino acids: CASSWGAAQETQYF. CDR3 bases: TGTGCCAGCAGTTGGGGCGCAGCCCAAGAGACCCAGTACTTC. This chain joins TRBV6-5 and TRBJ2-5; D perhaps matches TRBD1 (5 bases). V gave up 4 bases and J gave up 1 base, with 10 bases separating them. Germline V gene sequence: CDR1 MNHEY, CDR2 SVGAGI. The CDR3 extends over 14 amino acids.

The CDR3 sequence: CASSLLGTSNYEQYF. DNA for the CDR3: TGTGCCAGCAGTTTATTGGGGACTTCGAACTACGAGCAGTACTTC. This rearrangement joins TRBV28 to TRBJ2-7, with TRBD2 as a possible D gene (6 bases). Germline loops: CDR1 MDHEN, CDR2 SYDVKM. This CDR3 region has 15 residues. The ends were cut back, 1 base at V and 3 bases at J, with 13 bases in the middle.

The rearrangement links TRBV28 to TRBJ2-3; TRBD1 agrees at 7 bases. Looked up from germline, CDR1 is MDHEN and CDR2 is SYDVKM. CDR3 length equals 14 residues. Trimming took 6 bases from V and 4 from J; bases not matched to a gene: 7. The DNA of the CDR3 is TGTGCCAGCAGATTACAGGGGTTGTCAGATACGCAGTATTTT. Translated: CASRLQGLSDTQYF. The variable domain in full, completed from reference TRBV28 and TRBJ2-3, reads DVKVTQSSRYLVKRTGEKVFLECVQDMDHENMFWYRQDPGLGLRLIYFSYDVKMKEKGDIPEGYSVSREKKERFSLILESASTNQTSMYLCASRLQGLSDTQYFGPGTRLTVL.

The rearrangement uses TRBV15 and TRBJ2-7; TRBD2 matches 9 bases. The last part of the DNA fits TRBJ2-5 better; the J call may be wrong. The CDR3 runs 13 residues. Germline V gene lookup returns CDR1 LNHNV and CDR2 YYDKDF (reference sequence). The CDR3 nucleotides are TGTGCCACCAGCCTCGGACTAGCGGAGACCCAGTACTTC. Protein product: CATSLGLAETQYF.